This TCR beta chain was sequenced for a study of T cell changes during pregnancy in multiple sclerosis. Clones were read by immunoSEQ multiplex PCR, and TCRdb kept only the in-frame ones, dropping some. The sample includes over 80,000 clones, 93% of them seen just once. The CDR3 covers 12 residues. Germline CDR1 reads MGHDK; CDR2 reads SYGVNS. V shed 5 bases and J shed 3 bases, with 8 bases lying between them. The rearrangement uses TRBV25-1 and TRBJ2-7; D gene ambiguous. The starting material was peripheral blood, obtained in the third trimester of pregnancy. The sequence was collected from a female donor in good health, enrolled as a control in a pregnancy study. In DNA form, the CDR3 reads TGTGCCAGCAGTAACTCTGGCTACGAGCAGTACTTC. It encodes CASSNSGYEQYF.